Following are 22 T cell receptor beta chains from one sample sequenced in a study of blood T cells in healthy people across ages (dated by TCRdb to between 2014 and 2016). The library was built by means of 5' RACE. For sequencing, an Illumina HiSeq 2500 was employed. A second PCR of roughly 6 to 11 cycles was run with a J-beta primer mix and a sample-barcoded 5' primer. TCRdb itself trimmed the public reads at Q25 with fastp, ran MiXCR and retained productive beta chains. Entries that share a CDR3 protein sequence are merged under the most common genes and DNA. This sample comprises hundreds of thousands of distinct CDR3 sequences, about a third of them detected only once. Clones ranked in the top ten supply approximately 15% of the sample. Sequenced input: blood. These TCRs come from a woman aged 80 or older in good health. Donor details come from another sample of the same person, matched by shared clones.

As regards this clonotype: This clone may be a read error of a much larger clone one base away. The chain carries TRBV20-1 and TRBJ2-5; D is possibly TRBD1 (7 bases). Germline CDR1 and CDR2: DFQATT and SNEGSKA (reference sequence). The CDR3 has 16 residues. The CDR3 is CSARDVQTGTGETPYF. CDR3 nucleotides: TGCAGTGCTAGAGACGTCCAGACAGGGACGGGGGAGACCCCGTACTTC.

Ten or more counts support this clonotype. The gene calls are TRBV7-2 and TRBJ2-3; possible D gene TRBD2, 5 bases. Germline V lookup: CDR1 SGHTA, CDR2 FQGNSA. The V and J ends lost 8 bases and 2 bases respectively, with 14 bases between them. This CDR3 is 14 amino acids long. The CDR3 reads CASASRGNTDTQYF. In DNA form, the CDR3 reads TGTGCCAGCGCTTCCCGGGGTAACACAGATACGCAGTATTTT.

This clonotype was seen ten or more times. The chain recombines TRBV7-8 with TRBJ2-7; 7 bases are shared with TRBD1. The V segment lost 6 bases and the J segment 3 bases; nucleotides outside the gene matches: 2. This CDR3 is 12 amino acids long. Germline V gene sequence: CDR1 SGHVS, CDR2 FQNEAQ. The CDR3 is CASRDRSYEQYF. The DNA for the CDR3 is TGTGCCAGCAGGGACAGGAGCTACGAGCAGTACTTC.

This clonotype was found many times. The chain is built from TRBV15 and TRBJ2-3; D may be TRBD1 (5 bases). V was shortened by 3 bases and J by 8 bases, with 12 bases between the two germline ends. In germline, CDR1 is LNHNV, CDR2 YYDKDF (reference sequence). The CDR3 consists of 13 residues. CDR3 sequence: CATSRSTDGTQYF. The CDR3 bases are TGTGCCACCAGCAGGTCGACAGACGGTACGCAGTATTTT.

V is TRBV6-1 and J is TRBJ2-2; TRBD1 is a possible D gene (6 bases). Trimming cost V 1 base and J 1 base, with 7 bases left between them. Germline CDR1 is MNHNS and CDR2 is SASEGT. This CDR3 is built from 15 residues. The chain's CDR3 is CASSEVQGNTGELFF. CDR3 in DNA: TGTGCCAGCAGTGAAGTACAGGGGAACACCGGGGAGCTGTTTTTT.

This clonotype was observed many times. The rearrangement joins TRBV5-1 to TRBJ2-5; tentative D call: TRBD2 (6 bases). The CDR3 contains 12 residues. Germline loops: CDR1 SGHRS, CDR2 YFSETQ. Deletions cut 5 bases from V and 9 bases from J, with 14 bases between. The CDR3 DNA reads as TGCGCCAGCAGAGGGACTTGGAGTGCCCAGTACTTC. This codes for CASRGTWSAQYF.

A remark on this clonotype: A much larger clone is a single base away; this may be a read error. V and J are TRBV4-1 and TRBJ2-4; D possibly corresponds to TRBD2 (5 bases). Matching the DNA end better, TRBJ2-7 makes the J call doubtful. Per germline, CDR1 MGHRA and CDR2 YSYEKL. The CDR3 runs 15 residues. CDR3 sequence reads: CASSQGGADTCEQYF. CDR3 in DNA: TGTGCCAGCAGCCAAGGAGGAGCCGATACCTGCGAGCAGTACTTC.

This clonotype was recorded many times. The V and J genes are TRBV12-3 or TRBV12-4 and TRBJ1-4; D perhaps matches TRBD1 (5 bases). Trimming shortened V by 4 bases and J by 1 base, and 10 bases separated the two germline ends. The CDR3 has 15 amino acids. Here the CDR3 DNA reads TGTGCCAGCAGTTCAGGGTTTTTAACTAATGAAAAACTGTTTTTT. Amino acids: CASSSGFLTNEKLFF.

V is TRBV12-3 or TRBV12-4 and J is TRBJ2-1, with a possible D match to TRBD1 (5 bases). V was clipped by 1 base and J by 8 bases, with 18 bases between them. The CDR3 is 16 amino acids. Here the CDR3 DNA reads TGTGCCAGCAGTTTAGGGGGCAGTCGGGTAACGGATGAGCAGTTCTTC. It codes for CASSLGGSRVTDEQFF.

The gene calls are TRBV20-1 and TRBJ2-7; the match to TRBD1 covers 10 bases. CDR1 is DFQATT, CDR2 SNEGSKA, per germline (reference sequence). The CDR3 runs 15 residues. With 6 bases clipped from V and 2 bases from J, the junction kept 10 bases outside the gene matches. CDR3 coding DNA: TGCAGTGCAGACCCGACTGGGACAGGGGCCTACGAGCAGTACTTC. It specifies CSADPTGTGAYEQYF.

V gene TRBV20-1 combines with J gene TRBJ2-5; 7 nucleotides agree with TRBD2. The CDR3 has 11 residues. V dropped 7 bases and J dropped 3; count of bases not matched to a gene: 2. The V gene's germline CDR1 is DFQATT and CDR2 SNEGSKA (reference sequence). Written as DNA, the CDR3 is TGCAGTGGTCTAGCGGAAGAGACCCAGTACTTC. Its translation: CSGLAEETQYF.

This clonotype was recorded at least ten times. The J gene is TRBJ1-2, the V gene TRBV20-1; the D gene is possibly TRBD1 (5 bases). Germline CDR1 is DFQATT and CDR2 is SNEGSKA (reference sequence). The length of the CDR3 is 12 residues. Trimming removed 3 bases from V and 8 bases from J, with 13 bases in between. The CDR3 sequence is CSARSGPGGYTF. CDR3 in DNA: TGCAGTGCTAGGTCGGGGCCGGGGGGCTACACCTTC.

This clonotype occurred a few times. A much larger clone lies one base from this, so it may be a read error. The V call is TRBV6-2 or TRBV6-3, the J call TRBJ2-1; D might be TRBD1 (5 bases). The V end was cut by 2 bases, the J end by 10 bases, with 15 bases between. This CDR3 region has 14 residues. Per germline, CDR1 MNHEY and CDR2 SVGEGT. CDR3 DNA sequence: TGTGCCAGCAGTTACCTCCAGGGTCCCTACGAGCAGTTCTTC. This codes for CASSYLQGPYEQFF.

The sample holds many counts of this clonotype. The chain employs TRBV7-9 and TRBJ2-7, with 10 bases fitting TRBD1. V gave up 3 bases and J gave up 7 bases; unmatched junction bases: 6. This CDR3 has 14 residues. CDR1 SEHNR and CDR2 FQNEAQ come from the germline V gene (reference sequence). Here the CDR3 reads CASSLGGQGSEQYF. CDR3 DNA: TGTGCCAGCAGCTTGGGGGGACAGGGGAGTGAGCAGTACTTC.

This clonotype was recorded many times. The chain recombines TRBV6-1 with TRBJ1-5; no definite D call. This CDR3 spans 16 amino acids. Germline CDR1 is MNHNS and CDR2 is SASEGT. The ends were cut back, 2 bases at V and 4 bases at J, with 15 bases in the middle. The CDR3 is CASSEWTWAGNQPQHF. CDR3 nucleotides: TGTGCCAGCAGTGAATGGACGTGGGCAGGTAATCAGCCCCAGCATTTT.

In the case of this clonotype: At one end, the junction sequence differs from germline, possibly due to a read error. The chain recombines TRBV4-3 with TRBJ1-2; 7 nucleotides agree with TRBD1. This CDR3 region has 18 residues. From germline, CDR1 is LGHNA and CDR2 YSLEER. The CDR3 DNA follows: TGCGCCGGCAGCCAAGATCTCGGGACAGAAGCATTTAACTATGGCTACACCTTC. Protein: CAGSQDLGTEAFNYGYTF.

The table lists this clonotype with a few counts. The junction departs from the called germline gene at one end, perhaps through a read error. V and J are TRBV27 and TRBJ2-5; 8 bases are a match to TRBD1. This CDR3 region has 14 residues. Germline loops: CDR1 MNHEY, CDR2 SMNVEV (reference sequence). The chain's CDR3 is CASRLSRGLVKQYF. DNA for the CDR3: TGTGCCAGCAGATTATCCAGGGGGCTGGTCAAGCAGTACTTC.

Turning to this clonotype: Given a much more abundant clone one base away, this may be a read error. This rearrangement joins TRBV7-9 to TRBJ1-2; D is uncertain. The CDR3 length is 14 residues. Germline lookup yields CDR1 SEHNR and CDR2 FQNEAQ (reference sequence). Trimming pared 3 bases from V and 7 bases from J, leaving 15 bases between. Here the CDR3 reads CASSLVEGVCGYTF. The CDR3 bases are TGTGCCAGCAGCTTGGTCGAGGGAGTCTGTGGCTACACCTTC.

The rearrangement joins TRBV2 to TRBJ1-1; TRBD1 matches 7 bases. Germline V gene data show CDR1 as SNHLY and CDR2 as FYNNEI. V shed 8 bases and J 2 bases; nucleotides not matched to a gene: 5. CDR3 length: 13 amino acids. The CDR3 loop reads CASGRDSNTEAFF. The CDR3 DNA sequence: TGTGCCAGCGGACGGGACAGCAACACTGAAGCTTTCTTT.

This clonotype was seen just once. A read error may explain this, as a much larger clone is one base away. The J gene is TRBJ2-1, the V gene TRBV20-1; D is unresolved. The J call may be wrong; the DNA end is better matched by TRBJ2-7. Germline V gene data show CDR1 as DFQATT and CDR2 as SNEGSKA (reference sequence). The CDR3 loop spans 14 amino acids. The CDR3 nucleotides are TGCAGTGCTAGTCTGGGGTTGAGAGACAATGAGCAGTACTTC. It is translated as CSASLGLRDNEQYF.

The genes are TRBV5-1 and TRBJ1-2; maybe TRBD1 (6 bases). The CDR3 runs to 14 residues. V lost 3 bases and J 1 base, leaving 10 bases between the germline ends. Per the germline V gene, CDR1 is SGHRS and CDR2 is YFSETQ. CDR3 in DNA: TGCGCCAGCAGCTGGGACATTGATAACTATGGCTACACCTTC. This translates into CASSWDIDNYGYTF.

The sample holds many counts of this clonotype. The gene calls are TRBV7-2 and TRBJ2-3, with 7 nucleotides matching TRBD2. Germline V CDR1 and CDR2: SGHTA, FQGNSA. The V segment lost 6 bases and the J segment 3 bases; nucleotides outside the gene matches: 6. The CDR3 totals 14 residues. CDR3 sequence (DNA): TGTGCCAGCAGGGCGGGGGTGCAGACAGATACGCAGTATTTT. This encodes CASRAGVQTDTQYF.